This note documents a single T cell receptor (beta chain) sequence. Its antigen is currently unknown. The data were taken from a study of cytomegalovirus exposure and HLA in healthy donors. Across the study: Genotyping of some 400 donors showed that roughly 83% belonged to the Caucasian-associated ancestry cluster.

V lost 9 bases and J lost 2, with 14 bases in between. Germline V gene sequence: CDR1 WNHNN, CDR2 SYGVQD (reference sequence). The CDR3 is made up of 13 amino acids. Findings and caveats of the study: It was 150 to 200 TCR beta chains that were listed as cytomegalovirus-associated. A later analysis linked a missense DCLRE1C variant to TCR beta V- and J-gene trimming.

The PCR made use of 60 Vbeta and 13 Jbeta primers. TCRdb's table, derived via immunoSEQ multiplex PCR, lists solely in-frame clones and lacks some. The sample has some 42,000 clones, 50% seen once. Sequenced: PBMCs. This clonotype originated in a human donor in good health. The chain joins TRBV10-1 to TRBJ2-7; maybe TRBD2 (6 bases). CDR3 nucleotides: TGCGCCAGGATCCCGGGGGTAGCCTACGAGCAGTACTTC. Residues: CARIPGVAYEQYF.